In its sample, the clone carrying this TCR beta chain was seen many times. The record originates from a study of early T cells in non-severe SARS-CoV-2 infection. Overall study context: Chains stayed unpaired after sequencing of bulk RNA from unsorted whole blood.

Unique molecular identifiers were affixed to single, distinct cDNA molecules. TCRdb re-derived calls from the 5' RACE reads in MiXCR, one entry per CDR3 protein. The sample gives over 60,000 distinct CDR3 sequences, roughly 10% of which show up once; 2.5% to 3.5% is in the top ten. The CDR3 is made up of 18 amino acids. Germline V lookup: CDR1 SGHTA, CDR2 FQGNSA. The V end was cut by 0 bases, the J end by 2 bases, with 17 bases between. The sequences come from whole blood, collected at baseline. The origin of this receptor is an adult who was a healthcare worker with PCR-confirmed SARS-CoV-2 infection or an uninfected control (not recorded which). This chain uses TRBV7-2 with TRBJ2-1; D perhaps matches TRBD2 (7 bases). CDR3 loop: CASSLAMRAGAPYNEQFF. The CDR3 DNA reads as TGTGCCAGCAGCTTAGCAATGAGGGCGGGGGCCCCCTACAATGAGCAGTTCTTC. The whole variable domain, remainder taken from reference TRBV7-2 and TRBJ2-1, is GAGVSQSPSNKVTEKGKDVELRCDPISGHTALYWYRQSLGQGLEFLIYFQGNSAPDKSGLPSDRFSAERTGGSVSTLTIQRTQQEDSAVYLCASSLAMRAGAPYNEQFFGPGTRLTVL.